Listed here are 26 T cell receptor beta chains from one sample, sequenced in a study of T-cell memory formation after mild COVID-19. One entry per CDR3 protein results from TCRdb running MiXCR on the 5' RACE reads. Of roughly 400,000 distinct CDR3 sequences in the sample, about 15% were seen once. Sequencing was performed on PBMCs or a T cell subset sorted from them (not recorded which). These receptors were obtained from a man aged 18 to 30 who had mild COVID-19 (a few samples of this study predate the infection). Cell type and time point are not known.

This clonotype was seen a few times. V gene TRBV5-1 combines with J gene TRBJ2-3, with TRBD2 identical over 10 bases. Trimming cost V 6 bases and J 5 bases; bases outside gene matches: 12. The germline CDR1 and CDR2 sequences are SGHRS and YFSETQ. The CDR3 has 16 amino acids. CDR3 residues: CASTGWASGGEDTQYF. For the CDR3, the DNA is TGCGCCAGCACGGGTTGGGCTAGCGGGGGTGAAGATACGCAGTATTTT.

This clonotype has a handful of counts. The rearrangement joins TRBV4-3 to TRBJ1-2, with TRBD1 identical over 7 bases. Looked up from germline, CDR1 is LGHNA and CDR2 is YSLEER. The V and J ends lost 4 bases and 4 bases, in that order; junction bases with no gene match: 3. The CDR3 contains 13 residues. CDR3 protein: CASSLDRTYGYTF. The CDR3 bases are TGCGCCAGCAGCCTGGACAGGACCTATGGCTACACCTTC.

The rearrangement joins TRBV15 to TRBJ2-2; 8 nucleotides match TRBD2. The CDR3 runs to 14 residues. The germline gives CDR1 LNHNV, CDR2 YYDKDF (reference sequence). V shed 11 bases, J shed 4 bases, and the junction held 9 bases outside the gene matches. CDR3 coding DNA: TGTGCCGCCAAGCGGGGGTCCGGCACCGGGGAGCTGTTTTTT. Protein: CAAKRGSGTGELFF.

The chain carries TRBV20-1 and TRBJ2-1; no definite D call. The V end was cut by 0 bases, the J end by 7 bases, with 7 bases between. In germline, CDR1 is DFQATT, CDR2 SNEGSKA (reference sequence). This CDR3 comprises 12 residues. The CDR3 sequence: CSARDPLNEQFF. The CDR3 DNA sequence: TGCAGTGCTAGAGACCCCCTAAATGAGCAGTTCTTC.

This clonotype was counted only a few times. The chain is built from TRBV5-6 and TRBJ2-3, with no clear D. Germline CDR1 is SGHDT and CDR2 is YYEEEE. V was shortened by 2 bases and J by 11 bases, with 12 bases between the two germline ends. The CDR3 loop spans 12 amino acids. The CDR3 is CASSLVPAQQYF. The CDR3, as DNA: TGTGCCAGCAGCTTAGTACCGGCCCAGCAGTATTTT.

The rearrangement uses TRBV7-9 and TRBJ1-2; 7 positions agree with TRBD1. This CDR3 is built from 18 residues. With 5 bases clipped from V and 5 bases from J, the junction kept 20 bases outside the gene matches. Germline values: CDR1 SEHNR, CDR2 FQNEAQ (reference sequence). The CDR3 DNA follows: TGTGCCAGCAGCCACCCGGGAGCGCAGGGGGACTTCAAGTATGGCTACACCTTC. Translating it yields CASSHPGAQGDFKYGYTF.

This clonotype was observed a handful of times. The chain has TRBV7-7 and TRBJ2-1, with 9 nucleotides matching TRBD2. Per germline, CDR1 SSHAT and CDR2 FNYEAQ (reference sequence). V was clipped by 2 bases and J by 5 bases; unmatched bases: 4. The CDR3 sequence is 15 residues long. Here the CDR3 reads CASSLNSGSNNEQFF. The CDR3 bases are TGTGCCAGCAGCTTAAATAGCGGGAGCAACAATGAGCAGTTCTTC.

This chain joins TRBV3-1 and TRBJ1-1; no definite D call. The CDR3 has 12 amino acids. The ends were cut back, 6 bases at V and 7 bases at J, with 12 bases in the middle. Germline assignment: CDR1 LGHDT and CDR2 YNNKEL (reference sequence). CDR3 bases: TGTGCCAGCAGGTTCTTACGGGGTGAAGCTTTCTTT. It specifies CASRFLRGEAFF.

This clonotype was seen a handful of times. The chain has TRBV20-1 and TRBJ1-2; D unclear. Trimming left V 0 bases short and J 5 bases short, with 13 bases between. CDR3 length: 14 amino acids. CDR1 and CDR2 (germline): DFQATT, SNEGSKA (reference sequence). CDR3 nucleotide sequence: TGCAGTGCTAGAGATCCTGGCTATCAGTATGGCTACACCTTC. It specifies CSARDPGYQYGYTF.

This clonotype came up a few times. The gene calls are TRBV11-2 and TRBJ2-5; 9 nucleotides line up with TRBD2. The ends lost 9 bases at V and 4 bases at J; junction bases unmatched: 6. Germline CDR1 reads SGHAT; CDR2 reads FQNNGV. The CDR3 has 13 amino acids. This chain's CDR3 is CASEPGLAETQYF. CDR3 nucleotide sequence: TGTGCCAGTGAACCGGGACTAGCAGAGACCCAGTACTTC.

This clonotype was observed at least ten times. The rearrangement joins TRBV6-2 or TRBV6-3 to TRBJ2-7; D may be TRBD1 (5 bases). CDR1 is MNHEY and CDR2 is SVGEGT in the germline V gene. There are 13 residues in the CDR3. V lost 4 bases and J 4 bases, leaving 11 bases between the germline ends. CDR3 coding DNA: TGTGCCAGCAGTTCTCGTCAGGGATACGAGCAGTACTTC. It translates to CASSSRQGYEQYF.

This clonotype was seen only a few times. The J gene is TRBJ2-7, the V gene TRBV4-3, with D possibly matching TRBD2 (5 bases). CDR1 is LGHNA and CDR2 is YSLEER in the germline V gene. The V end lost 0 bases, the J end lost 1 base, and 10 bases lay between the germline ends. CDR3 size: 15 residues. CDR3 nucleotide sequence: TGCGCCAGCAGCCAAGAGGATGGAGGATCCTACGAGCAGTACTTC. The encoded protein is CASSQEDGGSYEQYF.

The rearrangement uses TRBV6-5 and TRBJ1-1; D possibly corresponds to TRBD1 (5 bases). The germline V gene has CDR1 MNHEY and CDR2 SVGAGI. This CDR3 has 13 amino acids. The V gene lost 6 bases and the J gene lost 8 bases, with 16 bases spanning the gap. The CDR3 is CASRNEGRTEAFF. DNA of the CDR3: TGTGCCAGCAGAAATGAGGGGCGGACCGAAGCTTTCTTT.

This clonotype was counted at least ten times. The chain combines TRBV20-1 with TRBJ1-1, with 7 positions matching TRBD1. The CDR3 runs to 15 residues. The V gene's germline CDR1 is DFQATT and CDR2 SNEGSKA (reference sequence). V shed 5 bases and J 0 bases; nucleotides not matched to a gene: 9. This CDR3 reads CSAFSSTGLNTEAFF. CDR3 bases: TGCAGTGCTTTTAGTTCGACAGGGCTGAACACTGAAGCTTTCTTT.

This chain's CDR3 is CATLRGLGYTF. As DNA, the CDR3 is TGTGCCACCCTGAGGGGGCTTGGCTACACCTTC. The V call is TRBV6-5, the J call TRBJ1-2; 7 nucleotides line up with TRBD1. This CDR3 region has 11 residues. With V trimmed by 10 bases and J by 7 bases, 6 bases remained unmatched. CDR1 is MNHEY and CDR2 is SVGAGI in the germline V gene.

This clonotype was seen a handful of times. The genes are TRBV12-3 or TRBV12-4 and TRBJ2-3, with 7 bases aligning to TRBD2. Trimming removed 4 bases from V and 6 bases from J; junction bases left unmatched: 7. CDR3 length: 14 amino acids. In DNA form, the CDR3 reads TGTGCCAGCAGTTCCCGCGGGGGAAGGGATACGCAGTATTTT. As protein: CASSSRGGRDTQYF.

This clonotype was found a few times. The chain links TRBV7-8 to TRBJ2-2; D may be TRBD2 (6 bases). Germline V gene lookup returns CDR1 SGHVS and CDR2 FQNEAQ. Between the trimmed V and J ends, which lost 5 bases and 5 bases, there was a span of 15 bases. The CDR3 length is 15 residues. This chain's CDR3 is CASSPRDFLTGELFF. For the CDR3, the DNA is TGTGCCAGCAGCCCTAGGGACTTTCTAACCGGGGAGCTGTTTTTT.

In its sample, this clonotype was seen a few times. The CDR3 DNA reads as TGTGCCAGCTCACCGGACAGGGTTGCTTCACCCCTCCACTTT. Translating gives CASSPDRVASPLHF. The V and J genes are TRBV18 and TRBJ1-6, with TRBD1 matching 8 bases. Germline loops: CDR1 KGHSH, CDR2 LQKENI. Trimming took 3 bases from V and 9 from J; bases not matched to a gene: 4. This CDR3 has 14 amino acids.

The sample holds a few counts of this clonotype. The J gene is TRBJ1-5, the V gene TRBV7-2; unclear D gene. Between the trimmed V and J ends, which lost 5 bases and 2 bases, there was a span of 16 bases. The CDR3 spans 16 residues. Germline V gene sequence: CDR1 SGHTA, CDR2 FQGNSA. CDR3: CASSQGLPYGNQPQHF. The DNA of the CDR3 is TGTGCCAGCAGCCAAGGGCTACCCTATGGCAATCAGCCCCAGCATTTT.

The genes are TRBV6-2 or TRBV6-3 and TRBJ1-5; TRBD1 is a possible D gene (5 bases). The ends were cut back, 0 bases at V and 5 bases at J, with 26 bases in the middle. The CDR3 covers 20 residues. Germline V gives CDR1 MNHEY, CDR2 SVGEGT. This chain's CDR3 is CASSYSIWDSTGENDQPQHF. For the CDR3, the DNA is TGTGCCAGCAGTTACTCGATTTGGGACTCCACTGGTGAGAATGATCAGCCCCAGCATTTT.

This clonotype was detected a few times. The V call is TRBV28, the J call TRBJ2-7, with D perhaps matching TRBD1 (6 bases). Germline CDR1 and CDR2: MDHEN and SYDVKM. The CDR3 has 14 residues. V lost 4 bases, J lost 5 bases, and 15 bases lay in between. The CDR3 is CASSSRYRVHEQYV. The CDR3 DNA reads as TGTGCCAGCAGTTCCCGTTACAGGGTTCACGAGCAGTACGTC.

This chain uses TRBV12-3 or TRBV12-4 with TRBJ1-2; possible D gene TRBD1, 5 bases. The V end was cut by 0 bases, the J end by 3 bases, with 8 bases between. The CDR3 contains 14 residues. CDR3: CASSLAGDYYGYTF. The CDR3 nucleotides read TGTGCCAGCAGTTTAGCGGGGGACTACTATGGCTACACCTTC.

This clonotype was counted a few times. The DNA of the CDR3 is TGTGCCAGCAGCCGAAGGGGGGATAATTCACCCCTCCACTTT. Its protein is CASSRRGDNSPLHF. The genes are TRBV5-5 and TRBJ1-6, with D perhaps matching TRBD1 (6 bases). Between the trimmed V and J ends, which lost 4 bases and 5 bases, there was a span of 10 bases. Germline V lookup: CDR1 SGHKS, CDR2 YYEKEE (reference sequence). The CDR3 has 14 amino acids.

This clonotype appeared a few times. The DNA for the CDR3 is TGTGCCATCAGAAAGACAGGGGGCTCGTTGACTGAAGCTTTCTTT. This gives the protein CAIRKTGGSLTEAFF. The V and J genes are TRBV10-3 and TRBJ1-1; 10 nucleotides match TRBD1. The CDR3 extends over 15 amino acids. Trimming cost V 6 bases and J 5 bases; bases outside gene matches: 9. Germline lookup yields CDR1 ENHRY and CDR2 SYGVKD.

The chain employs TRBV6-5 and TRBJ2-5; D not resolved. The CDR3 is 13 residues long. Germline CDR1 reads MNHEY; CDR2 reads SVGAGI. V dropped 7 bases and J dropped 4 bases, with 13 bases sitting between them. The CDR3 DNA is TGTGCCAGCACCCTCCCCGGCGGAGAGACCCAGTACTTC. The encoded protein is CASTLPGGETQYF.

This sequence joins TRBV29-1 and TRBJ1-1; D not resolved. Looked up from germline, CDR1 is SQVTM and CDR2 is ANQGSEA. The CDR3 totals 13 residues. Trimming stripped 6 bases from V and 11 bases from J, with 22 bases between. CDR3 sequence: CSVGVGPVRDAFF. The CDR3 bases are TGCAGCGTGGGCGTTGGCCCTGTCCGGGATGCTTTCTTT.